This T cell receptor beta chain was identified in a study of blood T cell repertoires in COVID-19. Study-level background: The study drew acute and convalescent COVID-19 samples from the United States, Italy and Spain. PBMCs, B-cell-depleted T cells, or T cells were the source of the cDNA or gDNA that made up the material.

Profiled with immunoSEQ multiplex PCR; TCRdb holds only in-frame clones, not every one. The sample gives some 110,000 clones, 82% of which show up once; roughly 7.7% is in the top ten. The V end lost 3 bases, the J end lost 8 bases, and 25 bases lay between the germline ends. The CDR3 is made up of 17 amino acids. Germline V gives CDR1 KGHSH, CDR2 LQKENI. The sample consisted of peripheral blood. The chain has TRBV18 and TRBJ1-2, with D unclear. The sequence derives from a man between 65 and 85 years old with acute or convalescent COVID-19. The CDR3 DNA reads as TGTGCCAGCTCACCCGGAGACTACCTCACCCCAGCGGGCGGCTACACCTTC. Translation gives CASSPGDYLTPAGGYTF. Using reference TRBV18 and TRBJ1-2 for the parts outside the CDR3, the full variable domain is NAGVMQNPRHLVRRRGQEARLRCSPMKGHSHVYWYRQLPEEGLKFMVYLQKENIIDESGMPKERFSAEFPKEGPSILRIQQVVRGDSAAYFCASSPGDYLTPAGGYTFGSGTRLTVV.